These 26 T cell receptor beta chains were sequenced from one sample in a study of neurological immune-mediated disorders. TCRdb re-called the 5' RACE reads with MiXCR, one entry per CDR3 protein. Of approximately 45,000 distinct CDR3 sequences detected, about 13% appear once; the ten largest clones hold approximately 10%. Time point described: longitudinal time-point 3. The sample was PBMCs. These TCRs come from a young man in good health.

This clonotype was seen many times. This chain uses TRBV6-5 with TRBJ2-7, with D uncertain. V was shortened by 2 bases and J by 5 bases, with 13 bases between the two germline ends. The CDR3 totals 14 residues. Germline V gene lookup returns CDR1 MNHEY and CDR2 SVGAGI. The chain's CDR3 is CASSYLGSSDEQYF. In DNA form, the CDR3 reads TGTGCCAGCAGTTACCTCGGATCGTCGGACGAGCAGTACTTC.

This clonotype was counted ten times or more. Here the CDR3 DNA reads TGCAGCGTTGATAGGAGCTCCCTCGGGGAGACCCAGTACTTC. This sequence encodes CSVDRSSLGETQYF. This chain uses TRBV29-1 with TRBJ2-5, with D unresolved. Trimming cost V 3 bases and J 5 bases, with 16 bases left between them. This CDR3 spans 14 amino acids. Germline V gene data show CDR1 as SQVTM and CDR2 as ANQGSEA. The full variable domain, its missing parts supplied by reference TRBV29-1 and TRBJ2-5, is SAVISQKPSRDICQRGTSLTIQCQVDSQVTMMFWYRQQPGQSLTLIATANQGSEATYESGFVIDKFPISRPNLTFSTLTVSNMSPEDSSIYLCSVDRSSLGETQYFGPGTRLLVL.

This clonotype was detected ten times or more. The chain is built from TRBV12-3 or TRBV12-4 and TRBJ2-1; 8 bases match TRBD2. The CDR3 totals 15 residues. V dropped 1 base and J dropped 2; count of bases not matched to a gene: 1. The CDR3: CASSLVAGPYNEQFF. For the CDR3, the DNA is TGTGCCAGCAGTTTAGTAGCGGGACCCTACAATGAGCAGTTCTTC.

There are many counts of this clonotype. This chain uses TRBV3-1 with TRBJ2-7; possibly TRBD2 for D (6 bases). Trimming cost V 4 bases and J 5 bases, with 21 bases left between them. The germline gives CDR1 LGHDT, CDR2 YNNKEL (reference sequence). The CDR3 covers 16 residues. CDR3 protein: CASSPRRPGVLDEQYF. In nucleotides, the CDR3 is TGTGCCAGCAGCCCTAGGCGACCGGGGGTCCTAGACGAGCAGTACTTC.

This clonotype has at least ten counts. The chain uses TRBV4-1 and TRBJ1-2, with D hard to call. Between the trimmed V and J ends, which lost 1 base and 0 bases, there was a span of 6 bases. CDR3 length equals 14 residues. Germline V gene data show CDR1 as MGHRA and CDR2 as YSYEKL. CDR3 sequence reads: CASSQVAANYGYTF. CDR3 DNA: TGCGCCAGCAGCCAAGTTGCAGCTAACTATGGCTACACCTTC.

This clonotype was detected ten times or more. This chain uses TRBV7-9 with TRBJ2-5, with D possibly TRBD2 on 6 matching bases. This CDR3 is 15 amino acids long. Per germline, CDR1 SEHNR and CDR2 FQNEAQ (reference sequence). Trimming took off 5 bases at V and 1 base at J, with 14 bases between the two ends. In nucleotides, the CDR3 is TGTGCCAGCAGCCCCGGGGAGGTGTTCCAAGAGACCCAGTACTTC. Its translation: CASSPGEVFQETQYF.

This clonotype was observed at least ten times. The chain joins TRBV5-1 to TRBJ1-4, with TRBD1 as a possible D gene (6 bases). The CDR3 contains 17 residues. Germline V CDR1 and CDR2: SGHRS, YFSETQ. V was pared by 4 bases and J by 0 bases, with 16 bases between. DNA for the CDR3: TGCGCCAGCAGCCGCCTGGACAGCTCCGCAACTAATGAAAAACTGTTTTTT. Amino acids: CASSRLDSSATNEKLFF.

At least ten counts were recorded for this clonotype. The chain combines TRBV18 with TRBJ1-2; 7 bases agree with TRBD1. Unmatched junction bases numbered 4, after V lost 0 bases and J lost 6 bases. Looked up from germline, CDR1 is KGHSH and CDR2 is LQKENI. This CDR3 has 14 amino acids. DNA for the CDR3: TGTGCCAGCTCACCACCTGGGGACAGAGATGGCTACACCTTC. It specifies CASSPPGDRDGYTF.

This clonotype came up many times. The rearrangement links TRBV7-2 to TRBJ2-5, with 7 positions matching TRBD1. CDR3 size: 15 residues. Germline CDR1 and CDR2: SGHTA and FQGNSA. V dropped 6 bases and J dropped 1; count of bases not matched to a gene: 8. The CDR3 DNA reads TGTGCCAGCAGTCTAGGGGGCCAGACCCAAGAGACCCAGTACTTC. It translates to CASSLGGQTQETQYF.

This clonotype was seen ten or more times. J is TRBJ2-6 and V is TRBV14; TRBD1 matches 8 bases. This CDR3 contains 18 residues. The germline V gene encodes CDR1 SGHDN and CDR2 FVKESK. After removal of 4 bases from V and 5 bases from J, the junction contained 13 bases not matched to a gene. The CDR3 reads CASSPSPGQVLWANVLTF. The CDR3 nucleotides are TGTGCCAGCAGCCCCTCCCCGGGACAGGTATTGTGGGCCAACGTCCTGACTTTC.

In its sample, this clonotype was seen many times. The chain carries TRBV3-1 and TRBJ2-5; no firm D call. V was cut by 7 bases and J by 2 bases, with 11 bases left in between. The CDR3 sequence is 13 residues long. Germline assignment: CDR1 LGHDT and CDR2 YNNKEL (reference sequence). The DNA of the CDR3 is TGTGCCAGCACCCAGGACCGTCAAGAGACCCAGTACTTC. This codes for CASTQDRQETQYF.

This clonotype came up many times. J is TRBJ2-1 and V is TRBV14; D not resolved. CDR3 length: 17 amino acids. Deletions cut 0 bases from V and 0 bases from J, with 12 bases between. The germline CDR1 and CDR2 sequences are SGHDN and FVKESK. CDR3 sequence reads: CASSQDVGLASYNEQFF. CDR3 in DNA: TGTGCCAGCAGCCAAGATGTAGGGCTGGCCTCCTACAATGAGCAGTTCTTC.

On this clonotype: This sequence may be a read error, since a much larger clone differs from it by one base. V and J are TRBV7-3 and TRBJ2-1; 7 nucleotides match TRBD2. From germline, CDR1 is SGHTA and CDR2 FQGTGA. There are 15 residues in the CDR3. The CDR3, as DNA: TGTGCCATCAGCCCAAGCGGGGAGGGGAACAATGAGCAGTTCTTC. Protein sequence: CAISPSGEGNNEQFF.

This clonotype came up many times. In DNA, the CDR3 is TGCAGCGTTGGGCAACAGGCTTACAATGAGCAGTTCTTC. It specifies CSVGQQAYNEQFF. The rearrangement uses TRBV29-1 and TRBJ2-1, with D possibly being TRBD1 (5 bases). The CDR3 spans 13 residues. V lost 4 bases to trimming and J lost 4 bases, with 11 bases between them. CDR1 and CDR2 from the germline V gene are SQVTM and ANQGSEA.

This chain uses TRBV5-1 with TRBJ2-1, with a weak D call TRBD2 (6 bases). This CDR3 has 15 amino acids. V lost 4 bases and J lost 13, with 24 bases in between. Germline V gene lookup returns CDR1 SGHRS and CDR2 YFSETQ. The CDR3, as DNA: TGCGCCAGCAGCCGGGACTCCTCCGGAGGTAGTGACCAGTTCTTC. Translating gives CASSRDSSGGSDQFF.

This clonotype was detected ten times or more. The gene calls are TRBV27 and TRBJ2-4; D might be TRBD2 (6 bases). Trimming took off 10 bases at V and 6 bases at J, with 16 bases between the two ends. The CDR3 spans 13 residues. Looked up from germline, CDR1 is MNHEY and CDR2 is SMNVEV (reference sequence). This CDR3 is CAIRRAGSNIQYF. The CDR3, as DNA: TGTGCCATCCGGAGGGCAGGGTCAAACATTCAGTACTTC.

J is TRBJ2-3 and V is TRBV9; TRBD1 or TRBD2 may be the D gene (5 bases each). V was clipped by 7 bases and J by 1 base, with 19 bases between them. The CDR3 runs 16 residues. Germline CDR1 reads SGDLS; CDR2 reads YYNGEE. The CDR3 protein is CASGPHQGTGTDTQYF. CDR3 nucleotides: TGTGCCAGCGGCCCACATCAAGGGACGGGCACAGATACGCAGTATTTT.

By sample fraction, this clonotype is medium-sized. The chain employs TRBV4-1 and TRBJ2-3; D not certain. Germline CDR1 reads MGHRA; CDR2 reads YSYEKL. Trimming stripped 1 base from V and 2 bases from J, with 10 bases between. This CDR3 has 15 residues. The CDR3 region is CASSQARFNTDTQYF. CDR3 sequence (DNA): TGCGCCAGCAGCCAAGCAAGGTTTAACACAGATACGCAGTATTTT.

V gene TRBV27 combines with J gene TRBJ2-7; 8 positions match TRBD1. Per the germline V gene, CDR1 is MNHEY and CDR2 is SMNVEV (reference sequence). Unmatched junction bases numbered 8, after V lost 4 bases and J lost 0 bases. This CDR3 has 16 residues. The CDR3: CASSSNRGSGSYEQYF. CDR3 nucleotide sequence: TGTGCCAGCAGTTCCAACAGGGGGTCTGGCTCCTACGAGCAGTACTTC.

This clonotype was picked up many times. This chain connects TRBV5-1 to TRBJ2-5; 12 bases align to TRBD2. CDR3 length: 17 residues. With V trimmed by 4 bases and J by 0 bases, 7 bases remained unmatched. From germline, CDR1 is SGHRS and CDR2 YFSETQ. CDR3 sequence: CASSGGLAGPNQETQYF. CDR3 sequence (DNA): TGCGCCAGCAGCGGTGGACTAGCGGGACCTAACCAAGAGACCCAGTACTTC.

Worth noting for this clonotype: This may be a read error, as it is one base from a much larger clone. The chain has TRBV3-1 and TRBJ1-2, with 7 bases that match TRBD1. The germline V gene encodes CDR1 LGHDT and CDR2 YNNKEL (reference sequence). The CDR3 consists of 15 residues. Here the CDR3 DNA reads TGTGCCAGCAACCAAGGACAGGTCCGTAACTATGGCTACACCTTC. The encoded protein is CASNQGQVRNYGYTF.

This clonotype was recorded many times. V is TRBV7-2 and J is TRBJ2-1; 8 positions match TRBD1. V lost 4 bases to trimming and J lost 3 bases; unmatched junction nucleotides: 5. The CDR3 runs to 15 residues. Germline CDR1 is SGHTA and CDR2 is FQGNSA. CDR3 DNA sequence: TGTGCCAGCAGCTCTGGGACAGGAAACTACAATGAGCAGTTCTTC. Amino acids: CASSSGTGNYNEQFF.

This clonotype was observed many times. This chain uses TRBV6-2 or TRBV6-3 with TRBJ2-7; no firm D call. Germline V gives CDR1 MNHEY, CDR2 SVGEGT. CDR3 length: 13 amino acids. V was clipped by 7 bases and J by 0 bases, with 10 bases between them. The CDR3 reads CASIEANSYEQYF. DNA of the CDR3: TGTGCCAGCATCGAGGCCAACTCCTACGAGCAGTACTTC.

There are many counts of this clonotype. The rearrangement links TRBV6-6 to TRBJ2-4; TRBD1 matches 8 bases. The germline V gene encodes CDR1 MNHNY and CDR2 SVGAGI (reference sequence). The CDR3 covers 17 residues. The junction had 13 bases not matched to a gene; V was cut back by 4 bases and J by 5 bases. CDR3 DNA sequence: TGTGCCAGCAGTTTCCCCGGACAGGGCGGCCTGGAAAACATTCAGTACTTC. This codes for CASSFPGQGGLENIQYF.

This clonotype was detected many times. The chain couples TRBV6-5 to TRBJ2-3, with D maybe TRBD1 (6 bases). Germline CDR1 reads MNHEY; CDR2 reads SVGAGI. The CDR3 has 15 residues. Trimming cost V 6 bases and J 1 base, with 14 bases left between them. CDR3 DNA sequence: TGTGCCAGCAGCTCCCCCCGACAGGGCACAGATACGCAGTATTTT. Translating gives CASSSPRQGTDTQYF.

This clonotype has a handful of counts. The rearrangement uses TRBV7-9 and TRBJ2-1; possible D gene TRBD2, 6 bases. CDR1 is SEHNR, CDR2 FQNEAQ, per germline (reference sequence). Trimming removed 5 bases at V and 0 bases at J, with 8 bases between. This CDR3 is built from 14 residues. CDR3 sequence: CASSGRSSYNEQFF. DNA of the CDR3: TGTGCCAGCAGCGGGAGGAGCTCCTACAATGAGCAGTTCTTC.